These 11 T cell receptor beta chains were all obtained from the same sample, sequenced in a study of cytomegalovirus exposure and HLA in healthy donors. A multiplex PCR was run with 60 Vbeta primers and 13 Jbeta primers. TCRdb keeps only in-frame clones here, not all; method: immunoSEQ multiplex PCR. The table includes tens of thousands of clones, roughly 78% detected once. The source material was PBMCs. These receptors originate from a male donor in good health and CMV-seropositive.

The chain carries TRBV29-1 and TRBJ2-7; a weak D match, TRBD1 (7 bases). The CDR3 runs 14 residues. CDR1 is SQVTM, CDR2 ANQGSEA, per germline. V dropped 6 bases and J dropped 1 base, with 16 bases sitting between them. CDR3 protein: CSVPGPGGSYEQYF. CDR3 coding DNA: TGCAGCGTCCCCGGCCCAGGGGGGTCCTACGAGCAGTACTTC.

J is TRBJ2-3 and V is TRBV28; the D gene is possibly TRBD2 (5 bases). The CDR3 has 11 residues. CDR1 MDHEN and CDR2 SYDVKM come from the germline V gene. Trimming took off 6 bases at V and 6 bases at J, with 7 bases between the two ends. CDR3 nucleotide sequence: TGTGCCAGCAGAAGGGAGGATACGCAGTATTTT. Amino acid sequence: CASRREDTQYF. Based on the CDR3 plus reference TRBV28 and TRBJ2-3, the full variable domain is DVKVTQSSRYLVKRTGEKVFLECVQDMDHENMFWYRQDPGLGLRLIYFSYDVKMKEKGDIPEGYSVSREKKERFSLILESASTNQTSMYLCASRREDTQYFGPGTRLTVL.

V usage is TRBV28 and J usage is TRBJ2-7; TRBD2 matches at 14 bases. CDR1 is MDHEN and CDR2 is SYDVKM in the germline V gene. V was clipped by 5 bases and J by 6 bases; unmatched bases: 6. The CDR3 consists of 15 residues. CDR3 protein: CASSTRTSGGLEQYF. In nucleotides, the CDR3 is TGTGCCAGCAGTACGAGGACTAGCGGGGGGCTCGAGCAGTACTTC.

This clone showed up just a few times. The J gene is TRBJ1-4, the V gene TRBV7-9; D may be TRBD1 (5 bases). Trimming left V 5 bases short and J 6 bases short, with 16 bases between. This CDR3 has 15 residues. Germline CDR1 SEHNR, CDR2 FQNEAQ (reference sequence). CDR3 nucleotide sequence: TGTGCCAGCAGCGAACACCAGGGCTTGGATGAAAAACTGTTTTTT. It specifies CASSEHQGLDEKLFF.

CDR3 sequence: CASSPWLGVANEQFF. CDR3 sequence (DNA): TGTGCCAGTAGTCCCTGGCTAGGGGTTGCCAATGAGCAGTTCTTC. V is TRBV27 and J is TRBJ2-1; maybe TRBD1 (5 bases). CDR1 and CDR2 from the germline V gene are MNHEY and SMNVEV (reference sequence). There are 15 residues in the CDR3. Trimming shortened V by 9 bases and J by 6 bases, and 21 bases separated the two germline ends.

The rearrangement joins TRBV5-4 to TRBJ2-7; 8 bases line up with TRBD1. The CDR3 sequence is 13 residues long. V dropped 1 base and J dropped 4; count of bases not matched to a gene: 1. CDR1 and CDR2 (germline): SGHNT, YYREEE (reference sequence). The DNA for the CDR3 is TGTGCCAGCAGCTTGCAGGGGGCGTACGAGCAGTACTTC. This gives the protein CASSLQGAYEQYF.

V usage is TRBV27 and J usage is TRBJ1-6, with a tentative D call TRBD1 (6 bases). The ends were cut back, 5 bases at V and 8 bases at J, with 16 bases in the middle. The CDR3 sequence is 15 residues long. Germline V lookup: CDR1 MNHEY, CDR2 SMNVEV (reference sequence). CDR3 region: CASSTYRVDDSPLHF. The CDR3 nucleotides read TGTGCCAGCAGTACCTACAGGGTTGATGATTCACCCCTCCACTTT.

This chain links TRBV7-2 with TRBJ2-3; D might be TRBD2 (6 bases). Between the trimmed V and J ends, which lost 0 bases and 2 bases, there was a span of 9 bases. The CDR3 covers 15 residues. Germline assignment: CDR1 SGHTA and CDR2 FQGNSA. In nucleotides, the CDR3 is TGTGCCAGCAGCTTAGCGTCGGGAGACACAGATACGCAGTATTTT. It encodes CASSLASGDTDTQYF.

This chain connects TRBV5-8 to TRBJ1-4, with 9 bases fitting TRBD1. V lost 0 bases to trimming and J lost 5 bases; unmatched junction nucleotides: 5. CDR3 length: 16 residues. CDR1 and CDR2 from the germline V gene are SGHTS and YDEGEE. CDR3 region: CASSLGSTGGNEKLFF. Here the CDR3 DNA reads TGTGCCAGCAGCTTGGGGTCGACAGGGGGAAATGAAAAACTGTTTTTT.

This chain links TRBV28 with TRBJ1-4; D might be TRBD1 (6 bases). Germline V CDR1 and CDR2: MDHEN, SYDVKM. The V gene lost 4 bases and the J gene lost 7 bases, with 10 bases spanning the gap. The CDR3 is made up of 13 amino acids. The CDR3 is CASSSTGLEKLFF. The CDR3 coding sequence is TGTGCCAGCAGTTCGACAGGACTTGAAAAACTGTTTTTT.

This rearrangement joins TRBV27 to TRBJ2-4, with 7 bases fitting TRBD1. CDR1 is MNHEY and CDR2 is SMNVEV in the germline V gene (reference sequence). The CDR3 extends over 15 amino acids. After removal of 5 bases from V and 3 bases from J, the junction contained 7 bases not matched to a gene. The CDR3 here is CASSTGAKGKNIQYF. The CDR3 nucleotides are TGTGCCAGCAGTACAGGGGCGAAGGGCAAAAACATTCAGTACTTC.